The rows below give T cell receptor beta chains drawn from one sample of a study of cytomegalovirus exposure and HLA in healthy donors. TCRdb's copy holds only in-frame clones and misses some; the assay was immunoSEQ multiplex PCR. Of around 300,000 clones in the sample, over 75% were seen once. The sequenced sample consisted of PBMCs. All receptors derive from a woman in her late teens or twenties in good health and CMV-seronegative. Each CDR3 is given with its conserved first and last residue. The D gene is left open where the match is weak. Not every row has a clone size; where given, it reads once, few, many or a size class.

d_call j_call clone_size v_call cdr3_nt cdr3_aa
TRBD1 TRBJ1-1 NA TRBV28 TGTGCCAGCAGTTTTGGGGGGACAGGGAAGACTGAAGCTTTCTTT CASSFGGTGKTEAFF
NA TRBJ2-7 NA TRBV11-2 TGTGCCAGCAGCTTTGGGTCAGCGGGCTACGAGCAGTACTTC CASSFGSAGYEQYF
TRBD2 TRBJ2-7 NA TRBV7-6 TGTGCCAGCAGCTTTGAACTAGCGGGAGGAAGCTACGAGCAGTACTTC CASSFELAGGSYEQYF
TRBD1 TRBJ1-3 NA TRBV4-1 TGCGCCAGCAGCCAAGGGGACAGGGAGGGAAACACCATATATTTT CASSQGDREGNTIYF
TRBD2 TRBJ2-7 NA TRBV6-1 TGTGCCAGCAGAACGAGCGGGAGCTCCTACGAGCAGTACTTC CASRTSGSSYEQYF
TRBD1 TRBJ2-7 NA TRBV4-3 TGCGCCAGCAGCCCAGCAAAAGGACCGGGACAGGGGTTCCACGAGCAGTACTTC CASSPAKGPGQGFHEQYF
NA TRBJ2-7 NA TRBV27 TGTGCCAGCAGTTTAAGCGGCAGATACGAGCAGTACTTC CASSLSGRYEQYF
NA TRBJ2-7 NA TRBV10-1 TGCGCCAGCAGTGAGTCGAGTCTAGGCGAGCAGTACTTC CASSESSLGEQYF
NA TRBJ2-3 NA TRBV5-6 TGTGCCAGCAGCTTGGACAGGGCCCAAAATACGCAGTATTTT CASSLDRAQNTQYF
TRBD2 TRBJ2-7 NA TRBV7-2 TGTGCCAGCAGCTTATCCACGGGACTAGCGACCTACGAGCAGTACTTC CASSLSTGLATYEQYF
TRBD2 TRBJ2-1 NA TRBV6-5 TGTGCCAGCAGTTACGAGATCCCCGGAGCGGGGGGTGAGCAGTTCTTC CASSYEIPGAGGEQFF
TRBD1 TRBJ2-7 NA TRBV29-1 TGCAGCGTTGGGGGACAGGGGTACGAGCAGTACTTC CSVGGQGYEQYF
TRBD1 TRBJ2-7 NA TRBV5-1 TGCGCCAGCAGCCGACTGACAGGGAACTACGAGCAGTACTTC CASSRLTGNYEQYF
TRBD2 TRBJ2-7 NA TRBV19 TGTGCCAGTAGTGAAGGGACTAGCGCGTACGAGCAGTACTTC CASSEGTSAYEQYF
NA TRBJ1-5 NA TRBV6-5 TGTGCCACAGGGGAGAGCCAGCCCCAGCATTTT CATGESQPQHF
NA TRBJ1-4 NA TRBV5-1 TGCGCCAGCAGAGGGGACATCAGTGAAAAACTGTTTTTT CASRGDISEKLFF
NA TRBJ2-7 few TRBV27 TGTGCCAGCCCTTCCCCCGCGACACCCTACGAGCAGTACTTC CASPSPATPYEQYF
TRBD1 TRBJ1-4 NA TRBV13 TGTGCCAGCAGCTCCCAAACAGGGGGCGGTGAAAAACTGTTTTTT CASSSQTGGGEKLFF
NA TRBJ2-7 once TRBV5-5 TGTGCCAGCAGCTTGGCAATCGGGGGTGACTACGAGCAGTACTTC CASSLAIGGDYEQYF
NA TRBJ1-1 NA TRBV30 TGTGCCTGGAGCCCAAAGCAATACGGGACTGAAGCTTTCTTT CAWSPKQYGTEAFF
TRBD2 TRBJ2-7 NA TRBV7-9 TGTGCCAGCAGCGGGGGGGACTACGAGCAGTACTTC CASSGGDYEQYF
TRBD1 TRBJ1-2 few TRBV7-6 TGTGCCAGCAGCATCGGGACAGGGGGTGGCTACACCTTC CASSIGTGGGYTF
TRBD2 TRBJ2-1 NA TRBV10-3 TGTGCCATCCAGCAGGGTGGGGGACTAGAGGGTGAGCAGTTCTTC CAIQQGGGLEGEQFF
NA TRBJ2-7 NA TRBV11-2 TGTGCCAGCAGCTTAGTTCGAAGCGGGTTCTACGAGCAGTACTTC CASSLVRSGFYEQYF
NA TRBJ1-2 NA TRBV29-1 TGCAGCGTTGAAACGGCAGGGAGGTTGAATGGCTACACCTTC CSVETAGRLNGYTF
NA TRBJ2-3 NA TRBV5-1 TGCGCCAGCAGCTTAGTTGGCGGGAGCACAGATACGCAGTATTTT CASSLVGGSTDTQYF
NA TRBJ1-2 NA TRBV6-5 TGTGCCAGCAGTTACTCTCGCGGCAGTAACTATGGCTACACCTTC CASSYSRGSNYGYTF
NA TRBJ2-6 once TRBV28 TGTGCCAGCAGTTTACCAGGGGATATCTCTGGGGCCAACGTCCTGACTTTC CASSLPGDISGANVLTF
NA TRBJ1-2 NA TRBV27 TGTGCCAGCAGTTTTCGGGACACCTATGGCTACACCTTC CASSFRDTYGYTF
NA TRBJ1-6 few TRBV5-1 TGCGCCAGCAGCTTGGCTTCGTCGGATAATTCACCCCTCCACTTT CASSLASSDNSPLHF
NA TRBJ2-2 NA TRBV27 TGTGCCAGCAGTTTCTCCGGCACCGGGGAGCTGTTTTTT CASSFSGTGELFF
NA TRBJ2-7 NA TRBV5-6 TGTGCCAGCAGCCCGGACATTGAGGACGAGCAGTACTTC CASSPDIEDEQYF
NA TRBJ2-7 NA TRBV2 TGTGCCAGCAGTAAAACAGGGTACCCCTACGAGCAGTACTTC CASSKTGYPYEQYF
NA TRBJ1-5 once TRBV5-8 TGTGCCAGCAGCTTACCAGGCGCCCAGCCCCAGCATTTT CASSLPGAQPQHF
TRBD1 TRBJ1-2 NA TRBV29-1 TGCAGCGTGGACGTACAGGGGCGCGACTATGGCTACACCTTC CSVDVQGRDYGYTF
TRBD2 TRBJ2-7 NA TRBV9 TGTGCCAGCAGCGCCTCTAGCGGGAAGTCCTACGAGCAGTACTTC CASSASSGKSYEQYF
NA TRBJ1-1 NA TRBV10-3 TGTGCCATCAGTGCTGAGGGATCCACTGAAGCTTTCTTT CAISAEGSTEAFF
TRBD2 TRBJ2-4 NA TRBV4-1 TGCGCCAGCAGCCAAGACTCGCCTAGCGGGAGGCCTCTGGGGAGCATTCAGTACTTC CASSQDSPSGRPLGSIQYF
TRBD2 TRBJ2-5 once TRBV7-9 TGTGCCAGCAGCTTACCCCCCCGGCTAGCGGGTGGAAAAGAGACCCAGTACTTC CASSLPPRLAGGKETQYF
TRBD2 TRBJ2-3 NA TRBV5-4 TGTGCCAGCAGCTTGGATCTAGCGGGAGGTCTCATAGATACGCAGTATTTT CASSLDLAGGLIDTQYF
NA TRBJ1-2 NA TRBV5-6 TGTGCCAGCAGCTTGAACATTTTCCCGATGCAAAACTATGGCTACACCTTC CASSLNIFPMQNYGYTF
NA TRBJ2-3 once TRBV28 TGTGCCAGCTCACCCGGGGATACGCAGTATTTT CASSPGDTQYF
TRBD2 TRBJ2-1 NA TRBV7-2 TGTGCCAGCAGCTTAGTTGGGGGAGGGCCGATAAATGAGCAGTTCTTC CASSLVGGGPINEQFF
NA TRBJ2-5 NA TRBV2 TGTGCCAGCAGTGAAAGTAGAGTTCAAGAGACCCAGTACTTC CASSESRVQETQYF
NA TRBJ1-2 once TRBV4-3 TGCGCCAGCAGCCAAGATCGCGGGGGGCTCCCCCCCCATAACTATGGCTACACCTTC CASSQDRGGLPPHNYGYTF
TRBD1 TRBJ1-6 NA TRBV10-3 TGTGCCATCAGGGATGTGTCGGGACAGGGCTCTAATTCACCCCTCCACTTT CAIRDVSGQGSNSPLHF
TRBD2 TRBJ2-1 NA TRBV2 TGTGCCAGCGCTTTGGCGGGGGGATACAATGAGCAGTTCTTC CASALAGGYNEQFF
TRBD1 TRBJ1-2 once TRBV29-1 TGCAGCGTTGTGACAGGGACTAACTATGGCTACACCTTC CSVVTGTNYGYTF
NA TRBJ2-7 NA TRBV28 TGTGCCAGCAAACCGGGCTCCTACGAGCAGTACTTC CASKPGSYEQYF
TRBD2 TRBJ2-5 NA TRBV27 TGTGCCTCGGGGGAGGGGGAGACCCAGTACTTC CASGEGETQYF
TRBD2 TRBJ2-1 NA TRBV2 TGTGCCAGCCTACTAGCGGGAGTGAGCAATGAGCAGTTCTTC CASLLAGVSNEQFF
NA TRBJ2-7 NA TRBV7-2 TGTGCCAGCAGCTCCGTAAGTGGGCTCGAGCAGTACTTC CASSSVSGLEQYF
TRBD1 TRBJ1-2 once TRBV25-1 TGTGCCAGCAGTGGTATTTGGGGACAGGGGCCTTTCTATGGCTACACCTTC CASSGIWGQGPFYGYTF
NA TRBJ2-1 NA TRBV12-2 TGTGCAAGTCGCTTACAGGAAGCGGGAGGGATTTACAATGAGCAGTTCTTC CASRLQEAGGIYNEQFF
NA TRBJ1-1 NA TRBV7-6 TGTGCCAGCAGCTTAAACAGCAACACTGAAGCTTTCTTT CASSLNSNTEAFF
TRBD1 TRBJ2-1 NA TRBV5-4 TGTGCCAGCAGCTCGGGACAGAGCTCCTACAATGAGCAGTTCTTC CASSSGQSSYNEQFF
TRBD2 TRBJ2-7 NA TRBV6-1 TGTGCCAGCAGTGGAGGGGCGAGCGGGAGCTACGAGCAGTACTTC CASSGGASGSYEQYF
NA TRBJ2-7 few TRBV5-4 TGTGCCAGCAGCTTCAAGGGGGTCAGCTACGAGCAGTACTTC CASSFKGVSYEQYF
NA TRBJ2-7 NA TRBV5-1 TGCGCCAGGGGAACAACCCAGGGCTCCGAGCAGTACTTC CARGTTQGSEQYF